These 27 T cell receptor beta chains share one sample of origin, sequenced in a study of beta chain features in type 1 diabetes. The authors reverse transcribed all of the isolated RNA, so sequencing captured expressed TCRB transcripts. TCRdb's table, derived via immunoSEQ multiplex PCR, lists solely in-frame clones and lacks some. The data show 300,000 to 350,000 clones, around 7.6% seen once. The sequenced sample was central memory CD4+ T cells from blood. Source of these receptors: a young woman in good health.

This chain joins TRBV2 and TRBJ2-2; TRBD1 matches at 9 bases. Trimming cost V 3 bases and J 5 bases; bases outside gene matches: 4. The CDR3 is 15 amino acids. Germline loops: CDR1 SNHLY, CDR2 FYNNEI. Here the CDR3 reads CASSDIGQGTGELFF. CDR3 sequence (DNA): TGTGCCAGCAGTGATATTGGACAGGGGACCGGGGAGCTGTTTTTT.

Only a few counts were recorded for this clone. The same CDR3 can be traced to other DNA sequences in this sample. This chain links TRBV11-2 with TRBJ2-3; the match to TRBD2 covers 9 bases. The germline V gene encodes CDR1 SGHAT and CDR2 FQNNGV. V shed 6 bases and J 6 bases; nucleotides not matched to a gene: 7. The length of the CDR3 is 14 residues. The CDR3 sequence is CASRPGLASDTQYF. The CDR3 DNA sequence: TGTGCCAGCAGGCCGGGACTAGCCTCCGATACGCAGTATTTT.

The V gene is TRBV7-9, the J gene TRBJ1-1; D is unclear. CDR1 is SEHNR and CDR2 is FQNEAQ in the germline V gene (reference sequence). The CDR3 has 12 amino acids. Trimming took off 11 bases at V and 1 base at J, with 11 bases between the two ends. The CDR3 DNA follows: TGTGCCGTAGAGGGTACGAACACTGAAGCTTTCTTT. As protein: CAVEGTNTEAFF. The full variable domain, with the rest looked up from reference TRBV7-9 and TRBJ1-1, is DTGVSQNPRHKITKRGQNVTFRCDPISEHNRLYWYRQTLGQGPEFLTYFQNEAQLEKSRLLSDRFSAERPKGSFSTLEIQRTEQGDSAMYLCAVEGTNTEAFFGQGTRLTVV.

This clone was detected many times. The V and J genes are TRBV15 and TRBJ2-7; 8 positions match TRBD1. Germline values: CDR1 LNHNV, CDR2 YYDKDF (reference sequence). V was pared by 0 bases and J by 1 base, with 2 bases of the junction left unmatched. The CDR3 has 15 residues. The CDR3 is CATSRDRDRSYEQYF. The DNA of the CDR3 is TGTGCCACCAGCAGAGATAGGGACAGGTCCTACGAGCAGTACTTC.

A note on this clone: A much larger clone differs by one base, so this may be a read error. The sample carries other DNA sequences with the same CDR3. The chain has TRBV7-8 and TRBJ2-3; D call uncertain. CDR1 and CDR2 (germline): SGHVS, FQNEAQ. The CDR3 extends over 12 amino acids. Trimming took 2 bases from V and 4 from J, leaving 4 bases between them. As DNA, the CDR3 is TGTGCCAGCAGCTTAACGGCAGATACGCAGTATTTT. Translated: CASSLTADTQYF. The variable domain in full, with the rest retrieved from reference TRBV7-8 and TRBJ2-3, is GAGVSQSPRYKVAKRGQDVALRCDPISGHVSLFWYQQALGQGPEFLTYFQNEAQLDKSGLPSDRFFAERPEGSVSTLKIQRTQQEDSAVYLCASSLTADTQYFGPGTRLTVL.

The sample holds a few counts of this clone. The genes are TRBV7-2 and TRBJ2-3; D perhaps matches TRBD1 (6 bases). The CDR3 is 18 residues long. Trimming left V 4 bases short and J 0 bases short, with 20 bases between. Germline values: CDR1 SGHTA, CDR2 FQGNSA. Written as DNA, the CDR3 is TGTGCCAGCAGCTCCCGCCGAGGACAGACCCCTAGCACAGATACGCAGTATTTT. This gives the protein CASSSRRGQTPSTDTQYF.

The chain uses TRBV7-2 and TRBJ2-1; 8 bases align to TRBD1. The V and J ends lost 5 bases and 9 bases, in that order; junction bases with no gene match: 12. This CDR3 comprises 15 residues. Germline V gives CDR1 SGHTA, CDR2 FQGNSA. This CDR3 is CASSRRTGNQGEQFF. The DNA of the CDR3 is TGTGCCAGCAGCCGGCGGACAGGGAATCAGGGTGAGCAGTTCTTC.

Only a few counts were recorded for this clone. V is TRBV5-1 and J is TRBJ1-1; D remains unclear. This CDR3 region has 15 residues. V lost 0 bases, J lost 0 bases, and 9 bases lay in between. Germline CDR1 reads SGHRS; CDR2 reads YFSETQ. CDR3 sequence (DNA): TGCGCCAGCAGCTTGGGTGGACGTATGAACACTGAAGCTTTCTTT. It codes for CASSLGGRMNTEAFF.

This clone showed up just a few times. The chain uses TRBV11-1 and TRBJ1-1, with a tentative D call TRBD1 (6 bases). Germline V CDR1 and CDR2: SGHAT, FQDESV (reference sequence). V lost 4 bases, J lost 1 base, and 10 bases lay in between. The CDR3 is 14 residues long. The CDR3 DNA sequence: TGTGCCAGCAGCTACCAGACAGGGAACACTGAAGCTTTCTTT. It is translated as CASSYQTGNTEAFF.

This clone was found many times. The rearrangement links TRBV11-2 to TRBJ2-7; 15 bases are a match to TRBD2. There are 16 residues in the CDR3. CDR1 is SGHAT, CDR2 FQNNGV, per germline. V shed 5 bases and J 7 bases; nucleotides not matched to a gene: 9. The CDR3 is CASSPGLAGGPREQYF. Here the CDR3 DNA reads TGTGCCAGCAGCCCCGGACTAGCGGGAGGGCCGAGGGAGCAGTACTTC.

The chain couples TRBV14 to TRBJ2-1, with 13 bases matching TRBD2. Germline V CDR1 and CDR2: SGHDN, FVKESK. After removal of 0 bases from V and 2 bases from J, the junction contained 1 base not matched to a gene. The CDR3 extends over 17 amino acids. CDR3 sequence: CASSQEGTSGTYNEQFF. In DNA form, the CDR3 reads TGTGCCAGCAGCCAAGAAGGGACTAGCGGGACCTACAATGAGCAGTTCTTC.

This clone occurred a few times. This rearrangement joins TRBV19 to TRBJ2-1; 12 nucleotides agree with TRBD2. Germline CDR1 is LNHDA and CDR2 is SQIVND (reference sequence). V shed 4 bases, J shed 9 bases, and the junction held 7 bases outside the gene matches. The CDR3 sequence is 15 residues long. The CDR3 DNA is TGTGCCAGTAGTACGTCTAGCGGGAGGGCCTTTGAGCAGTTCTTC. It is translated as CASSTSSGRAFEQFF. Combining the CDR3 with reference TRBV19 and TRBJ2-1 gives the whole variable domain DGGITQSPKYLFRKEGQNVTLSCEQNLNHDAMYWYRQDPGQGLRLIYYSQIVNDFQKGDIAEGYSVSREKKESFPLTVTSAQKNPTAFYLCASSTSSGRAFEQFFGPGTRLTVL.

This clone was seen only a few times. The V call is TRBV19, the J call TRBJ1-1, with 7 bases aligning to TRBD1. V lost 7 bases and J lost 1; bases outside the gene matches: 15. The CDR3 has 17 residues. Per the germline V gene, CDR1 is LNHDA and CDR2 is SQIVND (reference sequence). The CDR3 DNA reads TGTGCCAGTACCCCTAGAAAGGGGGCCTTCGCGAACACTGAAGCTTTCTTT. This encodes CASTPRKGAFANTEAFF.

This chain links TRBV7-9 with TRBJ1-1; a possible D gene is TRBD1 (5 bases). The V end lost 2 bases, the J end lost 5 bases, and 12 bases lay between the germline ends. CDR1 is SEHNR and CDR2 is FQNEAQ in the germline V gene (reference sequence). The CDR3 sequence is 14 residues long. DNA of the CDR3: TGTGCCAGCAGCTTATACCCCGACAGAACTGAAGCTTTCTTT. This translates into CASSLYPDRTEAFF.

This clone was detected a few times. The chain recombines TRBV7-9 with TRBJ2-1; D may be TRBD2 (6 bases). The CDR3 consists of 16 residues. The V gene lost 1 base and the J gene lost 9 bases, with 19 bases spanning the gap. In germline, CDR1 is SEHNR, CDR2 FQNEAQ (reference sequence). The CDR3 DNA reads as TGTGCCAGCAGCTTAGGGGTAGCGGCACTACGGGGTGAGCAGTTCTTC. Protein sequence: CASSLGVAALRGEQFF.

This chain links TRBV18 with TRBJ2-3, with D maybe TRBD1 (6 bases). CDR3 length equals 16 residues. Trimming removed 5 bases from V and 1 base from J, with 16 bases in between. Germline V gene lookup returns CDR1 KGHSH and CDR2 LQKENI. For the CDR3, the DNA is TGTGCCAGCTCAGCGACCTACAGGGTGGGCACAGATACGCAGTATTTT. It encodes CASSATYRVGTDTQYF.

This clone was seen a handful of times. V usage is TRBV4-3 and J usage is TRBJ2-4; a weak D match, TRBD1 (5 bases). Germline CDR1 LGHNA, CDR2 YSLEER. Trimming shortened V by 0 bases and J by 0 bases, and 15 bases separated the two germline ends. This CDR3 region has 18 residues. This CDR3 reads CASSQDLARTTAKNIQYF. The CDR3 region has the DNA TGCGCCAGCAGCCAAGATTTAGCCAGGACAACAGCCAAAAACATTCAGTACTTC.

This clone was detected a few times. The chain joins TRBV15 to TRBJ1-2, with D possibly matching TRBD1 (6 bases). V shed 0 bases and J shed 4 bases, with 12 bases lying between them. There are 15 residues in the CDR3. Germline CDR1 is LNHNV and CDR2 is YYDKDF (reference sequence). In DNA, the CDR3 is TGTGCCACCAGCAGAGATCGGACAGCTTCCTATGGCTACACCTTC. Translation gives CATSRDRTASYGYTF.

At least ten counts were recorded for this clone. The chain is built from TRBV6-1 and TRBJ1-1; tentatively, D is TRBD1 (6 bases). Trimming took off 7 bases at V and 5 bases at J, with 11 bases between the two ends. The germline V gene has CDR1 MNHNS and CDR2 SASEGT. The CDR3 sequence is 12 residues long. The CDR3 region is CASKGVYTEAFF. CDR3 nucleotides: TGTGCCAGCAAGGGGGTTTATACTGAAGCTTTCTTT.

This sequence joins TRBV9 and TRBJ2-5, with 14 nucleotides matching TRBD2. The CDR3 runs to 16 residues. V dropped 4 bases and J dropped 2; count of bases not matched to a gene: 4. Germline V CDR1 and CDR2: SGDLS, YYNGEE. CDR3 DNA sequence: TGTGCCAGCAGCCTAGGGACTAGCGGGGGTCAAGAGACCCAGTACTTC. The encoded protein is CASSLGTSGGQETQYF.

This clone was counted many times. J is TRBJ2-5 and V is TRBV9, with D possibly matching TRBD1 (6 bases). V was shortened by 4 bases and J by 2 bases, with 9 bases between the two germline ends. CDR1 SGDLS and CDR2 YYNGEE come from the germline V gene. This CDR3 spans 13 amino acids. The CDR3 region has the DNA TGTGCCAGCAGCAACACAGGGCAAGAGACCCAGTACTTC. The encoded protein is CASSNTGQETQYF.

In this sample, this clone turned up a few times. The CDR3 here is CASSAALGRGNNEQFF. The CDR3, as DNA: TGTGCCAGCAGCGCCGCACTAGGCCGGGGGAACAATGAGCAGTTCTTC. This rearrangement joins TRBV9 to TRBJ2-1; D possibly corresponds to TRBD2 (6 bases). Trimming stripped 3 bases from V and 5 bases from J, with 18 bases between. The CDR3 is made up of 16 amino acids. CDR1 and CDR2 from the germline V gene are SGDLS and YYNGEE.

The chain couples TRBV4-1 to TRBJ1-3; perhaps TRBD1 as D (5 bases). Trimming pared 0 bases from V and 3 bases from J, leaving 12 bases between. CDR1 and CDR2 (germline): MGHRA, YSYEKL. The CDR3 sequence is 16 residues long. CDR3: CASSQDDRRGGNTIYF. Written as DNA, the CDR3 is TGCGCCAGCAGCCAAGACGACAGAAGAGGTGGAAACACCATATATTTT.

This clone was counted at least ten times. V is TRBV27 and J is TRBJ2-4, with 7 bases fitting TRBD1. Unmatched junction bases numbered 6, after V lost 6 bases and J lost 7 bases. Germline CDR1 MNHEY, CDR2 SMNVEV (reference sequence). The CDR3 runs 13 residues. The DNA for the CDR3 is TGTGCCAGCAGCCGACAGGGTGTGAACATTCAGTACTTC. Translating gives CASSRQGVNIQYF.

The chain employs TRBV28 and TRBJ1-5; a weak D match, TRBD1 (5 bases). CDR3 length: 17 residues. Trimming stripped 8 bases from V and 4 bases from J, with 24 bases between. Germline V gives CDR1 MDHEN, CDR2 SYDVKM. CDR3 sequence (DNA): TGTGCCAGCGGTCTTCCGGGACGAAGCCCCCCGAATCAGCCCCAGCATTTT. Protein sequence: CASGLPGRSPPNQPQHF.

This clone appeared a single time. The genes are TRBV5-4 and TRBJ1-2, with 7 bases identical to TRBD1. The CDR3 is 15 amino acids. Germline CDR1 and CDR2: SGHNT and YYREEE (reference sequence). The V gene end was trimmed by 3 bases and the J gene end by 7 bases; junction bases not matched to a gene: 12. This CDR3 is CASSSRGQGVRGYTF. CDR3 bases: TGTGCCAGCAGCTCCCGGGGCCAGGGGGTGCGTGGCTACACCTTC.

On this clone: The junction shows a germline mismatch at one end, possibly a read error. CDR3 coding DNA: TGTGCCAGCAGTGAAGCGGGATTTCCGGGACATGGGTTT. Its translation: CASSEAGFPGHGF. The chain joins TRBV6-1 to TRBJ1-1; TRBD1 might be the D (6 bases). CDR1 and CDR2 from the germline V gene are MNHNS and SASEGT. There are 13 residues in the CDR3.